This T cell receptor beta chain was profiled in a study of T-cell reconstitution after alpha-beta-depleted transplantation in children. Molecular barcoding with unique molecular identifiers was used for the TCRbeta library. TCRdb reanalysed the PCR reads using MiXCR and keeps one entry per CDR3 protein. This table holds hundreds of thousands of distinct CDR3 sequences, roughly 9% found once. The CDR3 sequence is 16 residues long. V lost 5 bases, J lost 4 bases, and 20 bases lay in between. Per the germline V gene, CDR1 is SGHTA and CDR2 is FQGNSA. This specimen consisted of PBMCs from the stem cell graft donor, obtained from the stem cell graft. This TCR derives from a human donor who donated a stem cell graft to a child with acute lymphoblastic leukemia. This sequence joins TRBV7-2 and TRBJ2-5; the D call may be TRBD1 or TRBD2 (6 bases each). Here the CDR3 reads CASSRTQGLPGETQYF. The CDR3 DNA follows: TGTGCCAGCAGCCGTACACAGGGACTTCCCGGAGAGACCCAGTACTTC.